The next 23 T cell receptor beta chains were all read from a single sample in a study of T cell responses to AZD1222 COVID-19 vaccine. Assay: immunoSEQ multiplex PCR; the TCRdb copy retains only in-frame clones and omits some. The top ten hold about 5.2% of the sample, which has roughly 77,000 clones, over 90% seen once. The source was peripheral blood, collected on day 0 of AZD1222 vaccination. These receptors all come from an adult in good health.

The chain couples TRBV27 to TRBJ2-4; D unresolved. CDR3 size: 15 residues. The V and J ends lost 4 bases and 0 bases respectively, with 10 bases between them. CDR1 is MNHEY and CDR2 is SMNVEV in the germline V gene (reference sequence). CDR3 loop: CASSSLKQAKNIQYF. CDR3 in DNA: TGTGCCAGCAGTTCGCTGAAACAAGCCAAAAACATTCAGTACTTC.

The CDR3, as DNA: TGTGCCAGCAGCGCGCTGGTCGGTTATAATTCACCCCTCCACTTT. Its translation: CASSALVGYNSPLHF. The chain carries TRBV5-5 and TRBJ1-6; D gene ambiguous. V was clipped by 4 bases and J by 4 bases, with 12 bases between them. This CDR3 is 15 amino acids long. Per germline, CDR1 SGHKS and CDR2 YYEKEE (reference sequence).

V usage is TRBV12-3 or TRBV12-4 and J usage is TRBJ2-1; 7 positions match TRBD2. V was clipped by 11 bases and J by 7 bases; unmatched bases: 11. The CDR3 has 13 amino acids. CDR3 loop: CAGGVGDSNEQFF. DNA of the CDR3: TGTGCCGGGGGGGTTGGGGATTCGAATGAGCAGTTCTTC.

The rearrangement links TRBV6-6 to TRBJ1-5, with D uncertain. V gave up 5 bases and J gave up 6 bases, with 23 bases separating them. The germline gives CDR1 MNHNY, CDR2 SVGAGI (reference sequence). This CDR3 has 17 amino acids. Here the CDR3 reads CASSPGPLGRRSQPQHF. CDR3 in DNA: TGTGCCAGCAGTCCCGGCCCCCTTGGCAGACGTAGTCAGCCCCAGCATTTT.

To note about this clone: The junction departs from the called germline gene at one end, perhaps through a read error. The V and J genes are TRBV5-5 and TRBJ2-1, with TRBD1 matching 7 bases. CDR1 and CDR2 (germline): SGHKS, YYEKEE (reference sequence). The CDR3 totals 15 residues. The CDR3, as DNA: TGTGCCAGCAGCTTGGGGACAGGCCTCTACAGTGAGCAGTTCTTC. Amino acids: CASSLGTGLYSEQFF.

The V and J genes are TRBV7-8 and TRBJ2-2, with 8 bases matching TRBD2. Germline CDR1 and CDR2: SGHVS and FQNEAQ. The CDR3 totals 18 residues. V shed 0 bases, J shed 2 bases, and the junction held 8 bases outside the gene matches. This chain's CDR3 is CASSLAVGRGDNTGELFF. The CDR3 DNA reads as TGTGCCAGCAGCTTAGCAGTCGGGCGGGGGGACAACACCGGGGAGCTGTTTTTT.

As for this clone: A read error may produce the germline difference seen at one junction end. The rearrangement links TRBV7-9 to TRBJ2-1; no clear D. The CDR3 is made up of 13 amino acids. Per germline, CDR1 SEHNR and CDR2 FQNEAQ (reference sequence). This CDR3 reads CASSPTSTNGQFF. The CDR3 bases are TGTGCCAGCAGCCCCACCTCGACGAATGGGCAGTTCTTC. The full variable domain, its missing parts supplied by reference TRBV7-9 and TRBJ2-1, is DTGVSQNPRHKITKRGQNVTFRCDPISEHNRLYWYRQTLGQGPEFLTYFQNEAQLEKSRLLSDRFSAERPKGSFSTLEIQRTEQGDSAMYLCASSPTSTNGQFFGPGTRLTVL.

The gene calls are TRBV19 and TRBJ1-1; no reliable D call. CDR1 and CDR2 from the germline V gene are LNHDA and SQIVND (reference sequence). CDR3 length: 15 amino acids. The V gene lost 4 bases and the J gene lost 1 base, with 13 bases spanning the gap. The CDR3 region is CASSSWEEANTEAFF. The CDR3 nucleotides read TGTGCCAGTAGTAGTTGGGAGGAAGCGAACACTGAAGCTTTCTTT.

This chain links TRBV6-5 with TRBJ1-4, with D possibly TRBD1 on 5 matching bases. V was trimmed by 1 base and J by 7 bases, leaving 10 bases between them. The germline gives CDR1 MNHEY, CDR2 SVGAGI. There are 14 residues in the CDR3. CDR3 sequence: CASSYYQGGEKLFF. In nucleotides, the CDR3 is TGTGCCAGCAGTTACTACCAGGGCGGTGAAAAACTGTTTTTT.

A few counts support this clone. The chain is built from TRBV5-6 and TRBJ1-1, with a possible D match to TRBD1 (6 bases). Looked up from germline, CDR1 is SGHDT and CDR2 is YYEEEE. CDR3 size: 14 residues. Trimming pared 2 bases from V and 1 base from J, leaving 9 bases between. The CDR3: CASSFTGRNTEAFF. The CDR3 DNA follows: TGTGCCAGCAGCTTCACAGGGAGGAACACTGAAGCTTTCTTT.

The chain couples TRBV19 to TRBJ1-1; 7 nucleotides line up with TRBD1. Per the germline V gene, CDR1 is LNHDA and CDR2 is SQIVND (reference sequence). This CDR3 comprises 13 residues. J was trimmed by 6 bases and V by 6 bases; bases with no gene match: 7. The CDR3 loop reads CASRKEGGPEAFF. The CDR3 coding sequence is TGTGCCAGTAGAAAAGAAGGGGGCCCTGAAGCTTTCTTT.

The table lists this clone with a few counts. The V and J genes are TRBV7-2 and TRBJ1-6; D remains ambiguous. Germline V gives CDR1 SGHTA, CDR2 FQGNSA. The ends were cut back, 5 bases at V and 9 bases at J, with 8 bases in the middle. The CDR3 loop spans 12 amino acids. CDR3 region: CASSPRGSPLHF. CDR3 coding DNA: TGTGCCAGCAGCCCTCGGGGTTCACCCCTCCACTTT.

The chain links TRBV18 to TRBJ1-1, with D possibly being TRBD1 (5 bases). V lost 3 bases, J lost 1 base, and 15 bases lay in between. CDR1 is KGHSH and CDR2 is LQKENI in the germline V gene. This CDR3 is built from 16 residues. The CDR3 bases are TGTGCCAGCTCACCCGGCCAGGGAACATCGAACACTGAAGCTTTCTTT. This codes for CASSPGQGTSNTEAFF.

The chain combines TRBV9 with TRBJ1-2, with D possibly matching TRBD1 (6 bases). V was pared by 0 bases and J by 4 bases, with 10 bases between. CDR1 SGDLS and CDR2 YYNGEE come from the germline V gene. CDR3 length equals 14 residues. CDR3 in DNA: TGTGCCAGCAGCGTAGGAGGGGGTGGCTATGGCTACACCTTC. Its protein product is CASSVGGGGYGYTF.

This clone was seen a few times. The genes are TRBV2 and TRBJ1-6, with 7 nucleotides matching TRBD1. CDR1 SNHLY and CDR2 FYNNEI come from the germline V gene. This CDR3 comprises 15 residues. V was clipped by 6 bases and J by 7 bases; unmatched bases: 9. The CDR3 DNA reads as TGTGCCAGCAGATTTGGGACAGTATCCAATTCACCCCTCCACTTT. It yields the protein CASRFGTVSNSPLHF.

V usage is TRBV27 and J usage is TRBJ2-7, with a weak D call TRBD2 (7 bases). Trimming removed 6 bases from V and 2 bases from J, with 20 bases in between. Germline V lookup: CDR1 MNHEY, CDR2 SMNVEV (reference sequence). The CDR3 length is 16 residues. CDR3 DNA sequence: TGTGCCAGCAGCCTCATGGATGGGGGGGCCGCCTACGAGCAGTACTTC. Its protein product is CASSLMDGGAAYEQYF.

The J gene is TRBJ1-6, the V gene TRBV6-5; D is uncertain. CDR1 is MNHEY and CDR2 is SVGAGI in the germline V gene. V lost 9 bases to trimming and J lost 3 bases, with 12 bases between them. This CDR3 contains 14 residues. This CDR3 is CASTSGNYNSPLHF. DNA for the CDR3: TGTGCCAGTACCTCCGGGAACTATAATTCACCCCTCCACTTT.

The chain is built from TRBV5-6 and TRBJ1-4; 8 bases are shared with TRBD1. Germline lookup yields CDR1 SGHDT and CDR2 YYEEEE. The CDR3 consists of 15 residues. J was trimmed by 6 bases and V by 5 bases; bases with no gene match: 9. The CDR3 region is CASSNPGTGDEKLFF. CDR3 in DNA: TGTGCCAGCAGTAACCCCGGGACAGGAGATGAAAAACTGTTTTTT.

This clone was detected only once. The chain employs TRBV29-1 and TRBJ1-1; 11 nucleotides align to TRBD1. Germline V gene lookup returns CDR1 SQVTM and CDR2 ANQGSEA. V shed 0 bases and J 1 base; nucleotides not matched to a gene: 10. The CDR3 consists of 18 residues. The CDR3: CSVEDKRTGGHRNTEAFF. The CDR3 nucleotides read TGCAGCGTTGAAGATAAAAGGACAGGGGGCCATCGGAACACTGAAGCTTTCTTT.

The chain uses TRBV7-2 and TRBJ2-3; D is possibly TRBD1 or TRBD2 (5 bases each). CDR1 and CDR2 (germline): SGHTA, FQGNSA. The CDR3 length is 14 residues. V was pared by 4 bases and J by 5 bases, with 13 bases between. The CDR3 DNA sequence: TGTGCCAGCAGCTACCGGGACGCCGGAGATACGCAGTATTTT. This translates into CASSYRDAGDTQYF.

This chain uses TRBV19 with TRBJ1-5; D perhaps matches TRBD1 (5 bases). The germline V gene encodes CDR1 LNHDA and CDR2 SQIVND (reference sequence). V shed 1 base and J shed 6 bases, with 10 bases lying between them. CDR3 length: 14 amino acids. The CDR3, as DNA: TGTGCCAGTAGTATAGTGGTGGGGGGTCAGCCCCAGCATTTT. The encoded protein is CASSIVVGGQPQHF.

The CDR3 DNA is TGTGCCAGCAGCTCGTCATCCCTCTCTGGGGCCAACGTCCTGACTTTC. It yields the protein CASSSSSLSGANVLTF. This chain connects TRBV7-9 to TRBJ2-6; no reliable D call. From germline, CDR1 is SEHNR and CDR2 FQNEAQ (reference sequence). The CDR3 length is 16 residues. The ends were cut back, 4 bases at V and 0 bases at J, with 10 bases in the middle.

The genes are TRBV6-5 and TRBJ2-5, with TRBD2 matching over 9 bases. Germline V CDR1 and CDR2: MNHEY, SVGAGI. The CDR3 is 14 amino acids. After removal of 5 bases from V and 4 bases from J, the junction contained 5 bases not matched to a gene. The CDR3 protein is CASSRAGGVETQYF. CDR3 sequence (DNA): TGTGCCAGCAGTAGAGCGGGGGGAGTAGAGACCCAGTACTTC.